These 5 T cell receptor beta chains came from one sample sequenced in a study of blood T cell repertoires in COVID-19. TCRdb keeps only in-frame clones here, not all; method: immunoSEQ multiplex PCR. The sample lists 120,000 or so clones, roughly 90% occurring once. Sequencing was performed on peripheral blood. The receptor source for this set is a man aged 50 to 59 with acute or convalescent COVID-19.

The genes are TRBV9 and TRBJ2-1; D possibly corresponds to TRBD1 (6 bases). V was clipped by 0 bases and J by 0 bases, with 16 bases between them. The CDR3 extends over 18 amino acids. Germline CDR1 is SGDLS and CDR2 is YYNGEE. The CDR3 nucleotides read TGTGCCAGCAGCGTAGGCATGGGACAAATTTTCTCCTACAATGAGCAGTTCTTC. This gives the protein CASSVGMGQIFSYNEQFF.

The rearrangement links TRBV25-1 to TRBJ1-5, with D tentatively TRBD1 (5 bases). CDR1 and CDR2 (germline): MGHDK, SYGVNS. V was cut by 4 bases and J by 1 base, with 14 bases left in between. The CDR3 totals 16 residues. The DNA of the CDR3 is TGTGCCAGCAGTGGGGGAGGCGGGGCGAGCAATCAGCCCCAGCATTTT. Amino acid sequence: CASSGGGGASNQPQHF.

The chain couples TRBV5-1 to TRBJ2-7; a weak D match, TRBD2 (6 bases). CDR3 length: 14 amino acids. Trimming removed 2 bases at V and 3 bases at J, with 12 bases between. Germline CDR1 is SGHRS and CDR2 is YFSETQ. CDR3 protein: CASSFREIDYEQYF. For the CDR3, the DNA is TGCGCCAGCAGCTTCCGGGAGATAGACTACGAGCAGTACTTC.

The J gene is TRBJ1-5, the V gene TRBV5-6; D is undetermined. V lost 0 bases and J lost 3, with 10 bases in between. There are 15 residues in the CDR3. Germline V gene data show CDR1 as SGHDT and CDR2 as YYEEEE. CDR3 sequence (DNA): TGTGCCAGCAGCTTGGGCAGTTTTGACAATCAGCCCCAGCATTTT. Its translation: CASSLGSFDNQPQHF.

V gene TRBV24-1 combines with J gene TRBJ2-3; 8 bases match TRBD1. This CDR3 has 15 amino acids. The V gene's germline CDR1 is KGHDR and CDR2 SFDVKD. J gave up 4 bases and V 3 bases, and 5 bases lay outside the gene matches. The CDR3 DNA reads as TGTGCCACCAGTGATGCTGGACAGGGCCCAGATACGCAGTATTTT. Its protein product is CATSDAGQGPDTQYF.